This T cell receptor beta chain was captured in a study of blood T cell repertoires in COVID-19. Turning to the study itself: From the United States, Italy and Spain came samples of acute and convalescent COVID-19. In each case, the material was cDNA or gDNA derived from T cells, B-cell-depleted T cells, or PBMCs.

This table comes from immunoSEQ multiplex PCR, and its TCRdb copy is limited to in-frame clones, with some not included. The data contain fewer than 120,000 clones, about 70% of them singletons. This clone has just a few counts. The CDR3 contains 15 residues. The germline gives CDR1 MNHEY, CDR2 SVGAGI. V lost 2 bases and J lost 6, with 11 bases in between. Sample: peripheral blood. This chain connects TRBV6-5 to TRBJ1-6; TRBD1 is a possible D gene (5 bases). The receptor's source is a woman aged 55-75 years with acute or convalescent COVID-19. CDR3 DNA sequence: TGTGCCAGCAGTTACGCGACAGTCCTTAATTCACCCCTCCACTTT. It translates to CASSYATVLNSPLHF.